A selection of T cell receptor beta chains follows, all from one sample in a study of T cell responses to AZD1222 COVID-19 vaccine. The repertoire was sequenced with immunoSEQ multiplex PCR; TCRdb's copy has only in-frame clones and lacks some. The sample lists about 15,000 clones, 88% seen once, with 2.9% in the top ten. This material consisted of peripheral blood, taken 28 days after the second AZD1222 dose. Receptor source: an adult who received the AZD1222 COVID-19 vaccine. The CDR3 runs from the conserved cysteine through the conserved F or W. The order of the fields is J gene, D gene, clone size, V gene, CDR3 DNA, CDR3 protein. D genes are given only for firm matches. Only part of the rows carry a size: once, few, many, or a class if the clone is expanded.

TRBJ1-1 | - | - | TRBV19 | TGTGCCAGTAGATCGGTAATGAACACTGAAGCTTTCTTT | CASRSVMNTEAFF
TRBJ2-1 | - | few | TRBV27 | TGTGCCAGCAGATTGGACTGGCTTAATAGCAATGAGCAGTTCTTC | CASRLDWLNSNEQFF
TRBJ1-1 | - | - | TRBV6-1 | TGTGCCAGCAGTGACCGAGGGACGGTGAACACTGAAGCTTTCTTT | CASSDRGTVNTEAFF
TRBJ2-5 | TRBD2 | once | TRBV28 | TGTGCCAGCAGTCCCCGACTAGCGAGGAGAAGAGAGACCCAGTACTTC | CASSPRLARRRETQYF
TRBJ1-3 | - | - | TRBV29-1 | TGCAGCGTTGGGGAGCGAAGCTCTGGAAACACCATATATTTT | CSVGERSSGNTIYF
TRBJ1-2 | - | - | TRBV19 | TGTGCCAGTAGCGGGTCCCCCGGACTTGCTAACTATGGCTACACCTTC | CASSGSPGLANYGYTF
TRBJ1-1 | - | - | TRBV18 | TGTGCCAGCTCACTACTGGAAGGTGGTTGGGACCTAATGAACACTGAAGCTTTCTTT | CASSLLEGGWDLMNTEAFF
TRBJ1-4 | TRBD1 | - | TRBV30 | TGTGCCTGGAGTCTTGACGGAGGGGGCGGCGAAAAACTGTTTTTT | CAWSLDGGGGEKLFF
TRBJ2-7 | TRBD1 | - | TRBV5-1 | TGCGCCAGCAGCATAGGACAGGGACCCTACGAGCAGTACTTC | CASSIGQGPYEQYF
TRBJ2-2 | TRBD1 | - | TRBV2 | TGTGCCAGCGGGCGGGGCAGGGGGCAAAACGGGGAGCTGTTTTTT | CASGRGRGQNGELFF
TRBJ2-1 | TRBD1 | - | TRBV11-3 | TGTGCCAGCAGCTTAGTGACCGGGACAGGGTACGATGAGCAGTTCTTC | CASSLVTGTGYDEQFF
TRBJ2-1 | - | - | TRBV27 | TGTGCCAGCAGTCAGCCAAGCGGGCCGTTCTACAATGAGCAGTTCTTC | CASSQPSGPFYNEQFF
TRBJ2-3 | TRBD2 | - | TRBV7-9 | TGTGCCAGCAGCCCCGGGACTAGCGGGGGGGCAGATACGCAGTATTTT | CASSPGTSGGADTQYF
TRBJ2-7 | - | few | TRBV5-1 | TGCGCCAGCAGCTTGGGACAATTGAGCTCCTACGAGCAGTACTTC | CASSLGQLSSYEQYF
TRBJ2-3 | - | - | TRBV5-8 | TGTGCCAGCAGGGTACTGGACAGCACAGATACGCAGTATTTT | CASRVLDSTDTQYF
TRBJ2-7 | - | - | TRBV1 | TGCACCAGCAGCCAAGAAAAGGGCGGTTACGAGCAGTACTTC | CTSSQEKGGYEQYF
TRBJ1-2 | - | - | TRBV5-1 | TGCGCCAGCAGCTTGGGTGCCGGGACAAGCTATGGCTACACCTTC | CASSLGAGTSYGYTF
TRBJ1-2 | TRBD1 | once | TRBV28 | TGTGCCAGCAGCCCGGCCGGGACAGGGGCCACAACCTACGGCTACACCTTC | CASSPAGTGATTYGYTF
TRBJ2-3 | TRBD1 | - | TRBV5-1 | TGCGCCAGCAGCCTGGACAGGGGTGTGACAGATACGCAGTATTTT | CASSLDRGVTDTQYF
TRBJ2-1 | TRBD1 | - | TRBV16 | TGTGCCAGCAGCGAACAGGGACAGGGGGCCGGTGAGCAGTTCTTC | CASSEQGQGAGEQFF
TRBJ2-7 | - | - | TRBV15 | TGTGCCACCAGCAGGGACCGGGACTTGGACTACGAGCAGTACTTC | CATSRDRDLDYEQYF
TRBJ1-2 | - | - | TRBV5-1 | TGCGCCAGCAGCTTGGAAACTAGGGACTATGGCTACACCTTC | CASSLETRDYGYTF
TRBJ2-7 | - | - | TRBV28 | TGTGCCAGCAGTTCCACCGCAACAGAAAGTAAAGCCTACGAGCAGTACTTC | CASSSTATESKAYEQYF
TRBJ2-3 | - | medium-sized | TRBV6-4 | TGTGCCAGCAGTGACTCAGAAAGCACAGATACGCAGTATTTT | CASSDSESTDTQYF
TRBJ1-1 | TRBD1 | - | TRBV5-1 | TGCGCCAGCAGCATGGGACAGGGAGGCACTGAAGCTTTCTTT | CASSMGQGGTEAFF
TRBJ2-7 | - | - | TRBV27 | TGTGCCAGCAGTTTGAAGGGCTCCTACGAGCAGTACTTC | CASSLKGSYEQYF
TRBJ2-7 | - | - | TRBV19 | TGTGCCAGTAGTCCTACGCCTAGCTCGGTCCACGAGCAGTACTTC | CASSPTPSSVHEQYF
TRBJ2-7 | - | - | TRBV2 | TGTGCCAGCAGAGGCCGCGGACACTCCTACGAGCAGTACTTC | CASRGRGHSYEQYF
TRBJ2-3 | TRBD2 | - | TRBV2 | TGTGCCAGCAGTGCTAGACTAGCGGGGGCCTCGGGCACAGATACGCAGTATTTT | CASSARLAGASGTDTQYF
TRBJ1-1 | - | - | TRBV28 | TGTGCCAGCGGGATCCCAGTTGGGGAAAGGGTGACTTTCTTT | CASGIPVGERVTFF
TRBJ1-1 | - | - | TRBV7-8 | TGTGCCAGCAGCCGACGAGCGGACACTGAAGCTTTCTTT | CASSRRADTEAFF
TRBJ2-1 | TRBD2 | - | TRBV24-1 | TGTGCCACCAGTAACCCCGGTATAGCGGGAGCTGGGAATGAGCAGTTCTTC | CATSNPGIAGAGNEQFF
TRBJ1-1 | - | - | TRBV19 | TGTGCCAGTAGTTCCATCCCCGGGGGGGGCACTGAAGCTTTCTTT | CASSSIPGGGTEAFF
TRBJ2-5 | - | - | TRBV11-2 | TGTGCCAGCAGCCGGGACGGAAAAGAGACCCAGTACTTC | CASSRDGKETQYF
TRBJ2-3 | - | - | TRBV3-1/TRBV3-2 | TGTGCCAGCAGCCAAGATTCTGGGTTGGCAGATACGCAGTATTTT | CASSQDSGLADTQYF
TRBJ2-2 | TRBD2 | once | TRBV7-3 | TGTGCCAGCAGCTTAATAGCGGGAGGAGCCGGGGAGCTGTTTTTT | CASSLIAGGAGELFF
TRBJ2-7 | TRBD1 | - | TRBV18 | TGTGCCAGCTCACAGGGACAGGACCCCATCTACGAGCAGTACTTC | CASSQGQDPIYEQYF
TRBJ1-2 | TRBD1 | - | TRBV10-3 | TGTGCCATCAATCCGGGACAGGGTCGAGGCTACACCTTC | CAINPGQGRGYTF
TRBJ2-1 | - | - | TRBV5-4 | TGTGCCAGCAGCTTGGAAGGTTCGCGGGCCCTCTACAATGAGCAGTTCTTC | CASSLEGSRALYNEQFF
TRBJ1-1 | - | few | TRBV6-5 | TGTGCCAGCACTAGCGGACCCAAAGGAACTGAAGCTTTCTTT | CASTSGPKGTEAFF
TRBJ1-4 | - | - | TRBV3-1/TRBV3-2 | TGTGCCAGCAGCCAAGGTAGAGGGGAAAATGAAAAACTGTTTTTT | CASSQGRGENEKLFF
TRBJ2-3 | - | - | TRBV14 | TGTGCCAGCAGCGAGGGACGCCCCCCGGTGATTTCAGATACGCAGTATTTT | CASSEGRPPVISDTQYF
TRBJ2-3 | TRBD2 | - | TRBV7-3 | TGTGCCAGCAGCAAAGCTGGGACTAGCGGGTTCGCAGATACGCAGTATTTT | CASSKAGTSGFADTQYF
TRBJ2-4 | TRBD1 | - | TRBV7-2 | TGTGCCAGCAGCAATACAGGGGCGATGGGCATTCAGTACTTC | CASSNTGAMGIQYF
TRBJ2-7 | TRBD1 | - | TRBV27 | TGTGCCAGCAGTCCCCGCCGGGACAGGGACTACGAGCAGTACTTC | CASSPRRDRDYEQYF
TRBJ1-2 | - | - | TRBV5-1 | TGCGCCAGCAGCTTGGCAGGTCCCCCCACTGGCTACACCTTC | CASSLAGPPTGYTF
TRBJ1-5 | - | - | TRBV18 | TGTGCCAGCTCACCGGAGACCAGCAATCAGCCCCAGCATTTT | CASSPETSNQPQHF
TRBJ2-5 | - | - | TRBV7-2 | TGTGCCAGCAGCTTAGGCCCAGGGGCTGGGGAGACCCAGTACTTC | CASSLGPGAGETQYF
TRBJ2-2 | - | once | TRBV19 | TGTGCCAGTACCCCGGACGGTGCGAACACCGGGGAGCTGTTTTTT | CASTPDGANTGELFF
TRBJ1-5 | - | - | TRBV27 | TGTGCCAGCAGTTTGAGGGTAAGTCAGCCCCAGCATTTT | CASSLRVSQPQHF
TRBJ2-2 | TRBD1 | - | TRBV5-1 | TGCGCCAGCAGCTTGTTGGGACAGGGGGCGTCCGGGGAGCTGTTTTTT | CASSLLGQGASGELFF
TRBJ2-1 | - | - | TRBV6-5 | TGTGCCAGCAGATGGGACGGCGAACATGAGCAGTTCTTC | CASRWDGEHEQFF
TRBJ1-2 | - | - | TRBV19 | TGTGCCAGTTTGGCGGCCGGTGGTGGCTACACCTTC | CASLAAGGGYTF